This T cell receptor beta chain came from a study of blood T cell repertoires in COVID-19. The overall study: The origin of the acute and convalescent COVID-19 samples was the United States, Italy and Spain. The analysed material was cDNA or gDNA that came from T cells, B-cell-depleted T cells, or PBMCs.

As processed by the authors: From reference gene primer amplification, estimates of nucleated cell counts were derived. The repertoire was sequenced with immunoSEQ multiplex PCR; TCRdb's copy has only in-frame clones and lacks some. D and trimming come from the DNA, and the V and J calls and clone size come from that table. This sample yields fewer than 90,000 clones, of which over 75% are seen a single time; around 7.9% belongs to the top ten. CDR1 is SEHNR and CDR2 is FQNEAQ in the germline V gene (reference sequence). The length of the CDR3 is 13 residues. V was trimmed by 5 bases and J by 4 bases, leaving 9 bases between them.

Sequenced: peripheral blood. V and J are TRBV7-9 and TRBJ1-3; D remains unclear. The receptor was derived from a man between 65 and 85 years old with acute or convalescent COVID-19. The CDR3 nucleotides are TGTGCCAGCAGCCCCAACGAGGGAAACACCATATATTTT. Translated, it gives CASSPNEGNTIYF. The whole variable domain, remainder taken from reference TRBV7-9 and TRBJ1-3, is DTGVSQNPRHKITKRGQNVTFRCDPISEHNRLYWYRQTLGQGPEFLTYFQNEAQLEKSRLLSDRFSAERPKGSFSTLEIQRTEQGDSAMYLCASSPNEGNTIYFGEGSWLTVV.